Shown below are 22 T cell receptor beta chains from a single sample sequenced in a study of regulatory T cells in long-lasting Graves disease. The sample's time point: newly diagnosed GD, antithyroid drugs for less than 3 months. PBMC RNA served as the TCR library source. According to the study, TCR beta libraries were built with iRepertoire HTBI primers and CDR3-region Arm-PCR. Each CDR3 protein is one row after TCRdb ran MiXCR on the multiplex PCR reads. The data hold 600,000 to 650,000 distinct CDR3 sequences, with roughly 15% observed a single time. This same sample was also part of a study on T cells in Graves' hyperthyroidism and ophthalmopathy.

The input for sequencing was peripheral blood mononuclear cells (PBMCs), taken at new diagnosis, from a patient treated with antithyroid drugs. The source of these receptors is a woman in her 30s with Graves disease.

In this sample, this clonotype turned up a few times. This chain connects TRBV5-1 to TRBJ2-6; 7 bases are shared with TRBD1. Germline lookup yields CDR1 SGHRS and CDR2 YFSETQ. This CDR3 contains 16 residues. J lost 0 bases, V lost 4 bases, and 4 bases had no gene match. For the CDR3, the DNA is TGCGCCAGCAGCGGGACAGAATTCTCTGGGGCCAACGTCCTGACTTTC. The encoded protein is CASSGTEFSGANVLTF.

The chain uses TRBV13 and TRBJ1-2, with D perhaps TRBD1 (5 bases). V was shortened by 3 bases and J by 5 bases, with 19 bases between the two germline ends. The length of the CDR3 is 16 residues. Germline V gives CDR1 PRHDT, CDR2 FYEKMQ (reference sequence). CDR3 sequence (DNA): TGTGCCAGCAGCTTTAACATCCTTCAGGGCCCATATGGCTACACCTTC. It codes for CASSFNILQGPYGYTF.

This clonotype was recorded many times. V is TRBV5-1 and J is TRBJ1-1; no firm D call. V lost 0 bases to trimming and J lost 1 base, with 10 bases between them. The CDR3 contains 15 residues. CDR1 and CDR2 from the germline V gene are SGHRS and YFSETQ. The CDR3 DNA is TGCGCCAGCAGCTTGGGTCCGGTGTGGAACACTGAAGCTTTCTTT. This encodes CASSLGPVWNTEAFF.

This clonotype has ten or more counts. The rearrangement joins TRBV7-6 to TRBJ1-3; TRBD1 matches 8 bases. V trimming: 5 bases; J trimming: 2 bases; junction bases outside the gene matches: 2. Germline V gene lookup returns CDR1 SGHVS and CDR2 FNYEAQ. The CDR3 has 14 amino acids. CDR3 bases: TGTGCCAGCAGCCAGACAGGGGCTGGAAACACCATATATTTT. It codes for CASSQTGAGNTIYF.

The V call is TRBV6-1, the J call TRBJ2-7, with 9 bases identical to TRBD2. The V gene end was trimmed by 4 bases and the J gene end by 2 bases; junction bases not matched to a gene: 3. The CDR3 totals 14 residues. The germline V gene has CDR1 MNHNS and CDR2 SASEGT. The CDR3 bases are TGTGCCAGCAGTGGCCGACTAGCGGCCTACGAGCAGTACTTC. Protein product: CASSGRLAAYEQYF.

This clonotype was seen a handful of times. This chain connects TRBV5-1 to TRBJ1-6, with TRBD1 matching 9 bases. This CDR3 region has 15 residues. Losses at the gene ends were 1 base for V and 9 bases for J; bases not matched to a gene: 5. Germline CDR1 is SGHRS and CDR2 is YFSETQ. The CDR3 region has the DNA TGCGCCAGCAGCTTGACAGGGGGCGCGACTTCACCCCTCCACTTT. Translation gives CASSLTGGATSPLHF.

This clonotype appeared many times. The J gene is TRBJ2-2, the V gene TRBV20-1, with 8 bases matching TRBD1. With V trimmed by 6 bases and J by 4 bases, 13 bases remained unmatched. CDR3 size: 16 residues. Germline CDR1 and CDR2: DFQATT and SNEGSKA (reference sequence). The CDR3 protein is CSAYSAGQGATGELFF. CDR3 nucleotides: TGCAGTGCCTACTCCGCAGGACAGGGTGCCACCGGGGAGCTGTTTTTT.

The sample holds many counts of this clonotype. The chain links TRBV7-2 to TRBJ2-3; TRBD2 matches at 10 bases. Per the germline V gene, CDR1 is SGHTA and CDR2 is FQGNSA. J gave up 4 bases and V 3 bases, and 4 bases lay outside the gene matches. This CDR3 comprises 15 residues. CDR3 loop: CASSFLAGAADTQYF. The CDR3 DNA reads as TGTGCCAGCAGCTTTCTAGCGGGAGCTGCAGATACGCAGTATTTT.

This chain connects TRBV5-1 to TRBJ2-7; no reliable D call. CDR3 length: 12 amino acids. Germline CDR1 is SGHRS and CDR2 is YFSETQ. Trimming removed 4 bases from V and 2 bases from J, with 7 bases in between. CDR3: CASSGKTYEQYF. The CDR3 DNA is TGCGCCAGCAGCGGGAAGACCTACGAGCAGTACTTC.

This clonotype came up many times. The V call is TRBV6-1, the J call TRBJ1-2; 7 nucleotides match TRBD1. The ends lost 7 bases at V and 7 bases at J; junction bases unmatched: 3. The CDR3 extends over 11 amino acids. Germline-derived CDR1 and CDR2 are MNHNS and SASEGT. This CDR3 is CASTQGLGYTF. CDR3 coding DNA: TGTGCCAGCACACAGGGGCTTGGCTACACCTTC.

This clonotype occurred many times. The CDR3 region has the DNA TGTGCCAGCAGTTCCCTAGCGGGAGGAGGCGAGCAGTACTTC. Residues: CASSSLAGGGEQYF. This chain uses TRBV27 with TRBJ2-7, with TRBD2 matching 11 bases. The CDR3 covers 14 residues. V lost 4 bases and J lost 6; bases outside the gene matches: 5. Germline V gene data show CDR1 as MNHEY and CDR2 as SMNVEV (reference sequence).

This clonotype has ten or more counts. V and J are TRBV7-9 and TRBJ1-5; D remains unclear. The CDR3 runs 14 residues. The V end lost 5 bases, the J end lost 3 bases, and 11 bases lay between the germline ends. The germline CDR1 and CDR2 sequences are SEHNR and FQNEAQ (reference sequence). The CDR3 reads CASSARETNQPQHF. The CDR3 DNA follows: TGTGCCAGCAGCGCACGGGAAACCAATCAGCCCCAGCATTTT.

The CDR3 DNA follows: TGTGCCAGCAGACTCCCGACGGGGACCACAGATACGCAGTATTTT. As protein: CASRLPTGTTDTQYF. J is TRBJ2-3 and V is TRBV28, with D possibly called TRBD1 or TRBD2 (5 bases each). Germline V lookup: CDR1 MDHEN, CDR2 SYDVKM. This CDR3 region has 15 residues. With 6 bases removed from V and 2 bases from J, the gap between germline ends came to 15 bases.

In regard to this clonotype: This could be a read error, since a much larger clone is one nucleotide away. The chain recombines TRBV4-2 with TRBJ2-1; 8 bases align to TRBD2. CDR1 is LGHNA and CDR2 is YNFKEQ in the germline V gene. This CDR3 has 15 residues. V shed 3 bases, J shed 0 bases, and the junction held 1 base outside the gene matches. The CDR3 sequence: CASSQREDSYNEQFF. The CDR3 nucleotides are TGTGCCAGCAGCCAGCGGGAGGACTCCTACAATGAGCAGTTCTTC.

The chain employs TRBV4-1 and TRBJ1-5; the D gene is possibly TRBD1 (5 bases). The CDR3 has 13 residues. CDR1 is MGHRA and CDR2 is YSYEKL in the germline V gene. The ends were cut back, 4 bases at V and 7 bases at J, with 11 bases in the middle. The CDR3 DNA is TGCGCCAGCAGCCCGCAGGGACGCCAGCCCCAGCATTTT. As protein: CASSPQGRQPQHF.

In DNA form, the CDR3 reads TGCAGCGTTGACTTAGGTAGGGCTAGCGGGACTTTAAGCTCCTACAATGAGCAGTTCTTC. Translation gives CSVDLGRASGTLSSYNEQFF. The chain has TRBV29-1 and TRBJ2-1, with 9 positions matching TRBD2. Germline V gene lookup returns CDR1 SQVTM and CDR2 ANQGSEA. The CDR3 length is 20 residues. J gave up 0 bases and V 3 bases, and 18 bases lay outside the gene matches.

This clonotype was found a few times. This sequence joins TRBV7-9 and TRBJ1-2; the D is unclear. Germline lookup yields CDR1 SEHNR and CDR2 FQNEAQ (reference sequence). The CDR3 is 13 residues long. V gave up 2 bases and J gave up 7 bases, with 11 bases separating them. The CDR3 here is CASSLLGSPGYTF. The CDR3 nucleotides read TGTGCCAGCAGCTTACTAGGGAGCCCTGGCTACACCTTC. Combining the CDR3 with reference TRBV7-9 and TRBJ1-2 gives the whole variable domain DTGVSQNPRHKITKRGQNVTFRCDPISEHNRLYWYRQTLGQGPEFLTYFQNEAQLEKSRLLSDRFSAERPKGSFSTLEIQRTEQGDSAMYLCASSLLGSPGYTFGSGTRLTVV.

This clonotype was detected ten times or more. CDR3 region: CASSLQQGVSYEQYF. The CDR3 DNA reads as TGTGCCAGCAGCTTACAACAGGGTGTCTCCTACGAGCAGTACTTC. V usage is TRBV7-9 and J usage is TRBJ2-7, with D perhaps matching TRBD1 (6 bases). CDR3 length equals 15 residues. With 2 bases removed from V and 0 bases from J, the gap between germline ends came to 11 bases. Germline CDR1 is SEHNR and CDR2 is FQNEAQ (reference sequence).

The chain is built from TRBV7-9 and TRBJ2-5; D might be TRBD1 (5 bases). CDR1 is SEHNR and CDR2 is FQNEAQ in the germline V gene (reference sequence). V was trimmed by 3 bases and J by 7 bases, leaving 15 bases between them. The CDR3 is 14 residues long. For the CDR3, the DNA is TGTGCCAGCAGCTTGCAGGGCAAACCTGGGACCCAGTACTTC. This gives the protein CASSLQGKPGTQYF.

The chain joins TRBV18 to TRBJ2-3; D is perhaps TRBD1 (5 bases). In germline, CDR1 is KGHSH, CDR2 LQKENI. Deletions cut 2 bases from V and 2 bases from J, with 8 bases between. This CDR3 comprises 14 residues. The CDR3 region has the DNA TGTGCCAGCTCACCAGTGGGGCTCACAGATACGCAGTATTTT. Protein product: CASSPVGLTDTQYF. The full variable domain, completed using reference TRBV18 and TRBJ2-3, is NAGVMQNPRHLVRRRGQEARLRCSPMKGHSHVYWYRQLPEEGLKFMVYLQKENIIDESGMPKERFSAEFPKEGPSILRIQQVVRGDSAAYFCASSPVGLTDTQYFGPGTRLTVL.

The V and J genes are TRBV5-4 and TRBJ2-2, with a weak D call TRBD1 (5 bases). The germline gives CDR1 SGHNT, CDR2 YYREEE (reference sequence). The CDR3 totals 14 residues. V was pared by 4 bases and J by 7 bases, with 14 bases between. Here the CDR3 reads CASSLEGVNGELFF. CDR3 DNA: TGTGCCAGCAGCCTGGAAGGGGTTAACGGGGAGCTGTTTTTT.

This clonotype occurred a few times. V is TRBV6-9 and J is TRBJ1-2; perhaps TRBD1 as D (5 bases). V shed 3 bases and J shed 10 bases, with 15 bases lying between them. Germline assignment: CDR1 MNHGY and CDR2 SVAAGI. The CDR3 runs 13 residues. CDR3 loop: CASSYTEQGAYTF. The DNA for the CDR3 is TGTGCCAGCAGTTACACTGAGCAGGGTGCCTACACCTTC.